This record concerns one T cell receptor (beta chain) sequence. What it recognizes is unknown. The sample is drawn from a study of cytomegalovirus exposure and HLA in healthy donors. PCR used 60 Vbeta primers and 13 Jbeta primers. Generated by immunoSEQ multiplex PCR, the TCRdb table keeps only in-frame clones and is missing some. The data contain roughly 180,000 clones, roughly 80% of them singletons. General study points: Presence/absence analyses rested on an assumption that sequencing depth was roughly uniform across donors. Specificity of three CMV-associated chains for CMV antigens was verified in vitro. The authors later found most CMV-associated TCR beta chains appeared HLA-restricted.

Germline CDR1 and CDR2: MNHNY and SVGAGI (reference sequence). V was pared by 9 bases and J by 7 bases, with 11 bases of the junction left unmatched. This CDR3 has 14 amino acids. The sequence was collected from a man aged 18 to 29 in good health and CMV-seronegative. The sample taken for sequencing was PBMCs. The J gene is TRBJ1-5, the V gene TRBV6-6; 8 positions agree with TRBD1. For the CDR3, the DNA is TGTGCCAGTGAAGGACAGGGTGCTTGGCAGCCCCAGCATTTT. Protein product: CASEGQGAWQPQHF.